The rows below give T cell receptor beta chains drawn from one sample of a study of blood T cell repertoires in COVID-19. Assay used: immunoSEQ multiplex PCR; TCRdb lists only in-frame clones, some missing. The table lists 120,000 or so clones, 85% of them singletons. The sample comprised peripheral blood. The receptors come from a woman aged 80 or over with acute or convalescent COVID-19. The CDR3 runs from the conserved cysteine through the conserved F or W. The D gene is left open where the match is weak. Clone sizes are given selectively: once, few, many, or a class where the clone is expanded.

clone size	D gene	V gene	J gene	CDR3 protein	CDR3 DNA
NA	TRBD1	TRBV28	TRBJ1-5	CASSFIGTGNQPQHF	TGTGCCAGCAGTTTTATCGGGACAGGCAATCAGCCCCAGCATTTT
few	TRBD1	TRBV6-5	TRBJ1-4	CASSYDRGQANEKLFF	TGTGCCAGCAGTTACGACAGGGGGCAAGCTAATGAAAAACTGTTTTTT
NA	NA	TRBV5-1	TRBJ1-1	CASSPGQPADTEAFF	TGCGCCAGCAGCCCCGGACAGCCCGCTGACACTGAAGCTTTCTTT
NA	NA	TRBV6-5	TRBJ1-1	CASTPPGLETEAFF	TGTGCCAGCACTCCTCCAGGGTTGGAGACTGAAGCTTTCTTT
NA	NA	TRBV5-6	TRBJ2-3	CASSREMGTDTQYF	TGTGCCAGCAGTCGGGAGATGGGGACAGATACGCAGTATTTT
NA	NA	TRBV28	TRBJ2-1	CASSLSGGYNEQFF	TGTGCCAGCAGTTTATCAGGGGGGTACAATGAGCAGTTCTTC
NA	NA	TRBV11-2	TRBJ1-1	CASSLVAVRTEAFF	TGTGCCAGCAGCTTAGTGGCGGTGAGAACTGAAGCTTTCTTT
NA	NA	TRBV9	TRBJ2-7	CASSVGTSPDYEQYF	TGTGCCAGCAGCGTAGGGACTTCCCCTGACTACGAGCAGTACTTC
NA	NA	TRBV27	TRBJ1-1	CASSLKTGHTEAFF	TGTGCCAGCAGTTTAAAGACCGGACATACTGAAGCTTTCTTT
NA	TRBD1	TRBV6-2/TRBV6-3	TRBJ1-2	CASSFNRGANGYTF	TGTGCCAGCAGCTTCAACAGGGGGGCGAATGGCTACACCTTC
NA	NA	TRBV5-1	TRBJ1-6	CASSLAGSHRGPTRGDSPLHF	TGCGCCAGCAGCTTGGCCGGCAGCCACCGGGGTCCTACCCGGGGGGATTCACCCCTCCACTTT
few	NA	TRBV28	TRBJ1-5	CASGQYKNQPQHF	TGTGCCAGTGGACAGTACAAAAATCAGCCCCAGCATTTT
NA	NA	TRBV2	TRBJ1-2	CASSSTPRQGGYTF	TGTGCCAGCAGTTCGACCCCGCGCCAGGGCGGCTACACCTTC
NA	NA	TRBV11-2	TRBJ1-2	CASSLVVSWNYGYTF	TGTGCCAGCAGCTTAGTGGTCAGTTGGAACTATGGCTACACCTTC
NA	NA	TRBV9	TRBJ2-1	CASSARGFPYNEQFF	TGTGCCAGCAGCGCCAGGGGTTTTCCCTACAATGAGCAGTTCTTC
NA	NA	TRBV7-2	TRBJ1-1	CASSLEGNTEAFF	TGTGCCAGCAGCTTGGAGGGGAACACTGAAGCTTTCTTT
NA	NA	TRBV15	TRBJ2-5	CATSRDPGRQETQYF	TGTGCCACCAGCAGAGATCCAGGGAGGCAAGAGACCCAGTACTTC
NA	NA	TRBV10-1	TRBJ1-2	CASSDDTVGGYTF	TGCGCCAGCAGTGACGACACGGTCGGCGGCTACACCTTC
NA	NA	TRBV6-2/TRBV6-3	TRBJ1-1	CASSNRAMNTEAFF	TGTGCCAGCAGCAACAGGGCCATGAACACTGAAGCTTTCTTT
NA	TRBD1	TRBV7-9	TRBJ2-2	CASRHNRGLPNTGELFF	TGTGCCAGCAGGCATAACAGGGGGCTGCCGAACACCGGGGAGCTGTTTTTT
NA	NA	TRBV2	TRBJ1-3	CASKIDSSSGNTIYF	TGTGCCAGCAAAATAGACAGCTCCTCTGGAAACACCATATATTTT
NA	NA	TRBV6-4	TRBJ1-1	CASSLAGNTEAFF	TGTGCCAGCTCCCTGGCAGGGAACACTGAAGCTTTCTTT
NA	NA	TRBV5-1	TRBJ1-2	CASMTEGVYGYTF	TGCGCCAGCATGACAGAGGGGGTGTATGGCTACACCTTC
NA	NA	TRBV10-2	TRBJ1-2	CASSESTGRGYTF	TGCGCCAGCAGTGAGTCGACAGGCCGGGGCTACACCTTC
NA	NA	TRBV4-2	TRBJ1-4	CASTINRDRNEKLFF	TGTGCCAGCACCATAAACAGGGATCGTAATGAAAAACTGTTTTTT
NA	TRBD1	TRBV29-1	TRBJ1-2	CSVIDRDRTNYGYTF	TGCAGCGTGATCGATCGGGACAGGACTAACTATGGCTACACCTTC
NA	TRBD2	TRBV3-1/TRBV3-2	TRBJ2-1	CASSPSGGGEQFF	TGTGCCAGCAGCCCTAGCGGGGGTGGAGAGCAGTTCTTC
NA	TRBD1	TRBV5-4	TRBJ1-2	CASSSPTGGKSYGYTF	TGTGCCAGCAGCAGCCCGACAGGGGGCAAGAGCTATGGCTACACCTTC
NA	NA	TRBV5-6	TRBJ1-5	CASSFGRNQPQHF	TGTGCCAGCAGCTTCGGGAGAAATCAGCCCCAGCATTTT
NA	TRBD1	TRBV14	TRBJ1-6	CASSPSGGDSPLHF	TGTGCCAGCAGCCCCTCAGGGGGCGATTCACCCCTCCACTTT
few	TRBD1	TRBV5-4	TRBJ1-4	CASSKQGAYEKLFF	TGTGCCAGCAGCAAACAGGGGGCCTATGAAAAACTGTTTTTT
NA	NA	TRBV7-2	TRBJ2-3	CASSLALGTDTQYF	TGTGCCAGCAGCTTAGCGCTAGGTACAGATACGCAGTATTTT
NA	NA	TRBV5-1	TRBJ1-1	CASSLGQQGSTEAFF	TGCGCCAGCAGCTTGGGTCAACAGGGCTCCACTGAAGCTTTCTTT
NA	NA	TRBV3-1/TRBV3-2	TRBJ1-1	CASSQAQGSTEAFF	TGTGCCAGCAGCCAGGCCCAGGGGAGCACTGAAGCTTTCTTT
NA	NA	TRBV12-3/TRBV12-4	TRBJ1-1	CASSFGGSEAFF	TGTGCCAGCAGTTTTGGGGGGTCTGAAGCTTTCTTT
NA	TRBD1	TRBV4-1	TRBJ1-2	CASSQAPGAAGGGYTF	TGCGCCAGCAGCCAAGCTCCTGGGGCGGCAGGGGGAGGCTACACCTTC
NA	NA	TRBV11-2	TRBJ1-1	CASSSTIQGPDGTEAFF	TGTGCCAGCAGCTCAACTATACAGGGCCCAGATGGGACTGAAGCTTTCTTT
few	NA	TRBV21-1	TRBJ1-5	CASSKGSQGDNQPQHF	TGTGCCAGCAGCAAAGGTTCTCAGGGGGACAATCAGCCCCAGCATTTT
NA	NA	TRBV12-3/TRBV12-4	TRBJ2-3	CASSSTREKHF	TGTGCCAGCAGTTCCACTAGAGAGAAGCATTTT
few	NA	TRBV7-9	TRBJ1-5	CASSWGGDGSQPQHF	TGTGCCAGCAGCTGGGGAGGGGATGGAAGTCAGCCCCAGCATTTT
NA	NA	TRBV7-8	TRBJ1-2	CASSLGGGAYWTF	TGTGCCAGCAGCTTAGGTGGAGGAGCGTATTGGACCTTC
once	NA	TRBV7-3	TRBJ1-1	CASSLSLSTEAFF	TGTGCCAGCAGCTTATCTCTGAGCACTGAAGCTTTCTTT
once	NA	TRBV7-8	TRBJ1-2	CASSRDSFSYTF	TGTGCCAGCAGCCGAGACAGTTTTAGCTACACCTTC